These 27 T cell receptor beta chains were all obtained from the same sample, sequenced in a study of identical twins (TCRdb year 2016). Libraries were prepared through 5' RACE. Sequencing used an Illumina HiSeq 2000. TCRdb reran the public reads through fastp at Q25 and MiXCR, keeping productive beta chains. Each record represents a unique CDR3 protein, reported with the most common genes and DNA among its rows. In all, the sample holds some 690,000 distinct CDR3 sequences, and approximately 21% of those were seen once. In total, the top ten clones hold more than 4% of the sample. These records were also assigned to another study, of T cells expressing NK-cell markers.

Material for sequencing was PBMCs. These TCRs come from a woman between 18 and 30 years old in good health.

The rearrangement uses TRBV20-1 and TRBJ2-1; D might be TRBD2 (8 bases). The CDR3 totals 13 residues. The germline CDR1 and CDR2 sequences are DFQATT and SNEGSKA (reference sequence). CDR3 loop: CSGGDSAYNEQFF. In DNA form, the CDR3 reads TGCAGCGGGGGGGACAGTGCCTACAATGAGCAGTTCTTC.

There are a few counts of this clonotype. The genes are TRBV5-5 and TRBJ1-4, with TRBD1 matching 7 bases. V dropped 0 bases and J dropped 2; count of bases not matched to a gene: 4. Germline V gives CDR1 SGHKS, CDR2 YYEKEE (reference sequence). The CDR3 runs 16 residues. The DNA of the CDR3 is TGTGCCAGCAGCTTGGGACAGGGATGGACTAATGAAAAACTGTTTTTT. Residues: CASSLGQGWTNEKLFF.

The J gene is TRBJ1-1, the V gene TRBV12-3 or TRBV12-4; 7 bases line up with TRBD1. The CDR3 length is 15 residues. Unmatched junction bases numbered 9, after V lost 3 bases and J lost 5 bases. CDR3 residues: CASSFTGRGLTEAFF. CDR3 DNA sequence: TGTGCCAGCAGTTTCACGGGCAGGGGGTTGACTGAAGCTTTCTTT.

CDR3 protein: CSAESGSSTDTQYF. CDR3 nucleotide sequence: TGCAGTGCGGAGAGCGGTTCAAGCACAGATACGCAGTATTTT. This rearrangement joins TRBV20-1 to TRBJ2-3, with D maybe TRBD2 (5 bases). Germline V lookup: CDR1 DFQATT, CDR2 SNEGSKA (reference sequence). Trimming left V 6 bases short and J 0 bases short, with 13 bases between. This CDR3 contains 14 residues.

The V gene is TRBV20-1, the J gene TRBJ1-1, with D uncertain. The CDR3 consists of 13 residues. The V end was cut by 3 bases, the J end by 1 base, with 9 bases between. In germline, CDR1 is DFQATT, CDR2 SNEGSKA (reference sequence). The CDR3 here is CSARSQQNTEAFF. In DNA, the CDR3 is TGCAGTGCTAGGAGTCAACAGAACACTGAAGCTTTCTTT.

In its sample, this clonotype was seen a few times. V gene TRBV12-3 or TRBV12-4 combines with J gene TRBJ1-1; the match to TRBD1 covers 7 bases. V shed 2 bases, J shed 10 bases, and the junction held 4 bases outside the gene matches. The CDR3 is 12 amino acids. In DNA form, the CDR3 reads TGTGCCAGCAGTTTAAAGGCAGGGGGAGCTTTCTTT. Its translation: CASSLKAGGAFF.

This clonotype showed up many times. The CDR3 sequence is CASSFRAGGTDTQYF. CDR3 nucleotides: TGTGCCAGCAGCTTTCGAGCGGGGGGCACAGATACGCAGTATTTT. This chain links TRBV7-2 with TRBJ2-3; 8 bases are a match to TRBD2. Looked up from germline, CDR1 is SGHTA and CDR2 is FQGNSA. This CDR3 has 15 amino acids. Germline trimming cut 3 bases from V and 1 base from J; bases unmatched to any gene: 3. Based on the CDR3 plus reference TRBV7-2 and TRBJ2-3, the full variable domain is GAGVSQSPSNKVTEKGKDVELRCDPISGHTALYWYRQSLGQGLEFLIYFQGNSAPDKSGLPSDRFSAERTGGSVSTLTIQRTQQEDSAVYLCASSFRAGGTDTQYFGPGTRLTVL.

This clonotype was seen more than once but under ten times. The V gene is TRBV20-1, the J gene TRBJ2-7, with TRBD2 matching 8 bases. The CDR3 loop spans 16 amino acids. Germline values: CDR1 DFQATT, CDR2 SNEGSKA (reference sequence). V dropped 0 bases and J dropped 3; count of bases not matched to a gene: 10. CDR3 bases: TGCAGTGCTAGAGATCGGCACCGACTAGCGAGCTACGAGCAGTACTTC. Its protein is CSARDRHRLASYEQYF.

This chain connects TRBV7-9 to TRBJ2-6; no reliable D call. Germline CDR1 and CDR2: SEHNR and FQNEAQ (reference sequence). Trimming stripped 7 bases from V and 3 bases from J, with 7 bases between. The CDR3 runs to 13 residues. CDR3 sequence reads: CASTHGGANVLTF. CDR3 DNA sequence: TGTGCCAGCACCCACGGTGGGGCCAACGTCCTGACTTTC. The variable domain in full, completed from reference TRBV7-9 and TRBJ2-6, reads DTGVSQNPRHKITKRGQNVTFRCDPISEHNRLYWYRQTLGQGPEFLTYFQNEAQLEKSRLLSDRFSAERPKGSFSTLEIQRTEQGDSAMYLCASTHGGANVLTFGAGSRLTVL.

V and J are TRBV29-1 and TRBJ2-7; D is ambiguous. Trimming pared 4 bases from V and 4 bases from J, leaving 5 bases between. This CDR3 is 10 amino acids long. CDR1 and CDR2 from the germline V gene are SQVTM and ANQGSEA. Here the CDR3 DNA reads TGCAGCGTTGGAGAGTACGAGCAGTACTTC. This translates into CSVGEYEQYF.

The chain uses TRBV20-1 and TRBJ2-5; D is unclear. The CDR3 contains 14 residues. V lost 2 bases to trimming and J lost 2 bases, with 12 bases between them. Germline CDR1 DFQATT, CDR2 SNEGSKA (reference sequence). The CDR3: CSARRVGIQETQYF. The CDR3 DNA reads TGCAGTGCTAGAAGAGTCGGAATACAAGAGACCCAGTACTTC.

This rearrangement joins TRBV4-3 to TRBJ2-5; maybe TRBD2 (5 bases). V gave up 2 bases and J gave up 5 bases, with 12 bases separating them. Germline-derived CDR1 and CDR2 are LGHNA and YSLEER. CDR3 size: 14 residues. CDR3 region: CASSQNLARETQYF. CDR3 sequence (DNA): TGCGCCAGCAGCCAAAATTTAGCGAGGGAGACCCAGTACTTC.

The CDR3 DNA reads as TGCGCCAGCAGCTTGGCCACGGGGGCGGAATACAATGAGCAGTTCTTC. Amino acid sequence: CASSLATGAEYNEQFF. The V and J genes are TRBV5-1 and TRBJ2-1, with D perhaps matching TRBD1 or TRBD2 (6 bases each). The CDR3 sequence is 16 residues long. The germline V and J ends were trimmed by 0 bases and 4 bases, with 14 bases remaining between them. Germline V gives CDR1 SGHRS, CDR2 YFSETQ. The full variable domain, rest sourced from reference TRBV5-1 and TRBJ2-1, is KAGVTQTPRYLIKTRGQQVTLSCSPISGHRSVSWYQQTPGQGLQFLFEYFSETQRNKGNFPGRFSGRQFSNSRSEMNVSTLELGDSALYLCASSLATGAEYNEQFFGPGTRLTVL.

V is TRBV3-1 and J is TRBJ2-3; D is unclear. The CDR3 is 16 residues long. The V gene lost 5 bases and the J gene lost 1 base, with 16 bases spanning the gap. The germline gives CDR1 LGHDT, CDR2 YNNKEL (reference sequence). CDR3 protein: CASSSRHTGGTDTQYF. Written as DNA, the CDR3 is TGTGCCAGCAGCTCGAGGCACACTGGAGGCACAGATACGCAGTATTTT.

This clonotype has at least ten counts. The V gene is TRBV12-3 or TRBV12-4, the J gene TRBJ2-1; D may be TRBD2 (6 bases). V lost 7 bases and J 5 bases, leaving 18 bases between the germline ends. This CDR3 comprises 15 residues. Here the CDR3 reads CASTPGLPANNEQFF. The DNA for the CDR3 is TGTGCCAGCACCCCGGGACTCCCGGCTAACAATGAGCAGTTCTTC.

The table lists this clonotype with a few counts. This chain links TRBV4-1 with TRBJ2-5; 11 bases agree with TRBD2. V shed 3 bases, J shed 1 base, and the junction held 7 bases outside the gene matches. Germline lookup yields CDR1 MGHRA and CDR2 YSYEKL. The CDR3 totals 17 residues. The CDR3 bases are TGCGCCAGCAGCCACCTACTAGCGGGGGCACTCCAAGAGACCCAGTACTTC. This translates into CASSHLLAGALQETQYF.

In its sample, this clonotype was seen a few times. This chain links TRBV6-2 or TRBV6-3 with TRBJ2-5; the match to TRBD1 covers 7 bases. CDR1 and CDR2 from the germline V gene are MNHEY and SVGEGT. The CDR3 runs 14 residues. The V gene end was trimmed by 6 bases and the J gene end by 5 bases; junction bases not matched to a gene: 9. The CDR3 reads CASRPTGAGETQYF. The DNA for the CDR3 is TGTGCCAGCAGACCCACAGGGGCTGGTGAGACCCAGTACTTC.

The rearrangement uses TRBV11-2 and TRBJ2-1; D gene unclear. The V gene lost 2 bases and the J gene lost 12 bases, with 11 bases spanning the gap. The germline gives CDR1 SGHAT, CDR2 FQNNGV. This CDR3 contains 12 residues. For the CDR3, the DNA is TGTGCCAGCAGCTTACTGGAAAGATTGCAGTTCTTC. Protein: CASSLLERLQFF.

There are a few counts of this clonotype. V usage is TRBV5-1 and J usage is TRBJ2-7; 8 positions match TRBD1. This CDR3 spans 13 amino acids. The germline V gene encodes CDR1 SGHRS and CDR2 YFSETQ. The junction had 5 bases not matched to a gene; V was cut back by 3 bases and J by 6 bases. CDR3 DNA sequence: TGCGCCAGCAGCTCGACAGGGGTGACCGAGCAGTACTTC. Translation: CASSSTGVTEQYF.

This rearrangement joins TRBV5-1 to TRBJ2-5, with D tentatively TRBD2 (5 bases). Germline V gives CDR1 SGHRS, CDR2 YFSETQ. CDR3 size: 14 residues. V gave up 4 bases and J gave up 0 bases, with 10 bases separating them. For the CDR3, the DNA is TGCGCCAGCAGCCTAGGACTGTACCAAGAGACCCAGTACTTC. Its protein is CASSLGLYQETQYF.

In the case of this clonotype: With a much larger clone just one base away, this may be a read error. This chain uses TRBV5-1 with TRBJ2-7; no clear D. The germline V gene encodes CDR1 SGHRS and CDR2 YFSETQ. This CDR3 region has 12 residues. V lost 1 base and J lost 3, with 5 bases in between. The CDR3: CASSLNNYEQYF. In DNA form, the CDR3 reads TGCGCCAGCAGCTTGAACAACTACGAGCAGTACTTC.

In its sample, this clonotype was seen many times. The rearrangement joins TRBV18 to TRBJ1-2, with a tentative D call TRBD1 (5 bases). Germline V lookup: CDR1 KGHSH, CDR2 LQKENI. The V and J ends lost 2 bases and 6 bases respectively, with 10 bases between them. This CDR3 comprises 13 residues. The CDR3 coding sequence is TGTGCCAGCTCACCAGGGGCCGGGGATGGCTACACCTTC. It codes for CASSPGAGDGYTF.

Ten or more counts support this clonotype. This chain connects TRBV12-3 or TRBV12-4 to TRBJ2-1; 8 nucleotides line up with TRBD1. The trim removed 5 bases at V and 1 base at J, leaving 7 bases unmatched. The CDR3 is made up of 16 amino acids. The CDR3 DNA is TGTGCCAGCAGTCCATCGGACAGGGAATCCTACAATGAGCAGTTCTTC. Translation gives CASSPSDRESYNEQFF.

The J gene is TRBJ2-5, the V gene TRBV18; 7 bases match TRBD2. The CDR3 consists of 13 residues. Germline lookup yields CDR1 KGHSH and CDR2 LQKENI. Germline trimming cut 8 bases from V and 4 bases from J; bases unmatched to any gene: 7. This chain's CDR3 is CASQTGGGETQYF. CDR3 in DNA: TGTGCCAGCCAAACGGGAGGAGGAGAGACCCAGTACTTC.

This chain links TRBV5-6 with TRBJ2-5; TRBD1 aligns across 9 bases. This CDR3 is 16 amino acids long. CDR1 is SGHDT, CDR2 YYEEEE, per germline. Trimming cost V 4 bases and J 3 bases; bases outside gene matches: 10. The CDR3 region is CASSQNTRTGEETQYF. DNA for the CDR3: TGTGCCAGCAGCCAGAATACTCGGACAGGGGAAGAGACCCAGTACTTC.

The chain employs TRBV7-2 and TRBJ1-3, with 7 bases lining up with TRBD1. In germline, CDR1 is SGHTA, CDR2 FQGNSA. The CDR3 length is 13 residues. V was clipped by 5 bases and J by 2 bases; unmatched bases: 0. This CDR3 is CASSDRAGNTIYF. The CDR3 DNA reads TGTGCCAGCAGCGACAGGGCTGGAAACACCATATATTTT. The variable domain in full, completed from reference TRBV7-2 and TRBJ1-3, reads GAGVSQSPSNKVTEKGKDVELRCDPISGHTALYWYRQSLGQGLEFLIYFQGNSAPDKSGLPSDRFSAERTGGSVSTLTIQRTQQEDSAVYLCASSDRAGNTIYFGEGSWLTVV.

This clonotype showed up many times. The rearrangement links TRBV6-1 to TRBJ1-2, with a possible D match to TRBD1 (5 bases). There are 13 residues in the CDR3. Deletions cut 5 bases from V and 4 bases from J, with 11 bases between. Per germline, CDR1 MNHNS and CDR2 SASEGT. CDR3 in amino acids: CASSREDSYGYTF. In nucleotides, the CDR3 is TGTGCCAGCAGTAGAGAAGACAGCTATGGCTACACCTTC.